Each of the 24 T cell receptor beta chains below was sequenced from the same sample in a study of identifying expanded T cells in peripheral blood. Produced via immunoSEQ multiplex PCR; TCRdb's table is partial and in-frame only. Of some 75,000 clones listed, about nine tenths are singletons. The sequenced sample was blood. Every receptor here comes from a person aged 18-70 years in good health.

The chain recombines TRBV5-1 with TRBJ1-2, with TRBD1 matching 7 bases. CDR1 and CDR2 from the germline V gene are SGHRS and YFSETQ. After removal of 3 bases from V and 8 bases from J, the junction contained 4 bases not matched to a gene. CDR3 length: 12 residues. CDR3 loop: CASSYTGDGYTF. The DNA of the CDR3 is TGCGCCAGCAGCTACACAGGGGACGGCTACACCTTC.

V and J are TRBV6-6 and TRBJ1-3; TRBD1 might be the D (6 bases). Germline CDR1 and CDR2: MNHNY and SVGAGI (reference sequence). The length of the CDR3 is 14 residues. V was pared by 7 bases and J by 0 bases, with 10 bases between. DNA of the CDR3: TGTGCCAGCAAACAGGGCGGCTCTGGAAACACCATATATTTT. Encoded protein: CASKQGGSGNTIYF.

The rearrangement joins TRBV18 to TRBJ2-5, with 7 bases identical to TRBD2. J lost 2 bases, V lost 1 base, and 4 bases had no gene match. The CDR3 length is 15 residues. Germline values: CDR1 KGHSH, CDR2 LQKENI. CDR3 loop: CASSPQLAAQETQYF. The CDR3 region has the DNA TGTGCCAGCTCACCACAGCTAGCGGCACAAGAGACCCAGTACTTC.

The rearrangement links TRBV30 to TRBJ2-1; 14 nucleotides match TRBD2. The CDR3 is 14 amino acids. The V segment lost 4 bases and the J segment 8 bases; nucleotides outside the gene matches: 4. Per germline, CDR1 GTSNPN and CDR2 SVGIG (reference sequence). The CDR3 DNA sequence: TGTGCCTGGACTCGACTAGCGGGGGGGCATGAGCAGTTCTTC. This gives the protein CAWTRLAGGHEQFF.

V usage is TRBV11-2 and J usage is TRBJ1-6; tentative D call: TRBD1 (5 bases). Trimming left V 5 bases short and J 10 bases short, with 12 bases between. This CDR3 has 13 amino acids. Per germline, CDR1 SGHAT and CDR2 FQNNGV. The CDR3 coding sequence is TGTGCCAGCAGCCAAAAGGGACTGTCACCCCTCCACTTT. This gives the protein CASSQKGLSPLHF.

The V gene is TRBV6-6, the J gene TRBJ1-5; 7 nucleotides line up with TRBD1. Germline CDR1 reads MNHNY; CDR2 reads SVGAGI (reference sequence). V was pared by 4 bases and J by 3 bases, with 6 bases of the junction left unmatched. This CDR3 has 15 residues. The CDR3 reads CASSSSGGTNQPQHF. In DNA form, the CDR3 reads TGTGCCAGCAGTTCCTCAGGGGGGACCAATCAGCCCCAGCATTTT.

The gene calls are TRBV6-5 and TRBJ2-1; D is undetermined. The germline V and J ends were trimmed by 6 bases and 10 bases, with 19 bases remaining between them. CDR3 length: 14 residues. CDR1 and CDR2 (germline): MNHEY, SVGAGI. For the CDR3, the DNA is TGTGCCAGCAGGGACGGGCGACGGTATGGGGAGCAGTTCTTC. Amino acid sequence: CASRDGRRYGEQFF.

The genes are TRBV6-5 and TRBJ2-5; TRBD1 agrees at 10 bases. With V trimmed by 8 bases and J by 4 bases, 7 bases remained unmatched. The CDR3 spans 14 residues. The V gene's germline CDR1 is MNHEY and CDR2 SVGAGI. DNA for the CDR3: TGTGCCAGCGGACGGGACAGGGGAACAGAGACCCAGTACTTC. Protein product: CASGRDRGTETQYF.

The chain has TRBV5-4 and TRBJ1-4, with D tentatively TRBD1 (6 bases). The germline gives CDR1 SGHNT, CDR2 YYREEE (reference sequence). The CDR3 spans 15 residues. V was pared by 4 bases and J by 8 bases, with 18 bases between. The CDR3 here is CASSLDPGTFEKLFF. The CDR3 nucleotides read TGTGCCAGCAGCCTGGATCCCGGGACATTCGAAAAACTGTTTTTT.

The chain recombines TRBV7-2 with TRBJ1-2; 8 nucleotides agree with TRBD1. The CDR3 runs 13 residues. Germline V gene lookup returns CDR1 SGHTA and CDR2 FQGNSA. V lost 1 base to trimming and J lost 5 bases; unmatched junction nucleotides: 0. The CDR3, as DNA: TGTGCCAGCAGCTTAGGGACAGGGTATGGCTACACCTTC. Its protein product is CASSLGTGYGYTF.

CDR3 sequence (DNA): TGTGCCAGCAGTCCGGGACAGGGTTTCTCTGGGGCCAACGTCCTGACTTTC. Translating it yields CASSPGQGFSGANVLTF. V usage is TRBV7-2 and J usage is TRBJ2-6; 9 nucleotides match TRBD1. Germline V gives CDR1 SGHTA, CDR2 FQGNSA. The CDR3 has 17 amino acids. V lost 6 bases to trimming and J lost 0 bases; unmatched junction nucleotides: 6.

V and J are TRBV7-6 and TRBJ2-3, with a weak D call TRBD2 (7 bases). Per the germline V gene, CDR1 is SGHVS and CDR2 is FNYEAQ. This CDR3 contains 15 residues. V shed 1 base and J shed 1 base, with 9 bases lying between them. The CDR3 sequence: CASSLGGGGTDTQYF. CDR3 DNA: TGTGCCAGCAGCTTAGGAGGGGGGGGCACAGATACGCAGTATTTT.

The chain employs TRBV11-2 and TRBJ1-2, with a possible D match to TRBD1 (6 bases). V was clipped by 3 bases and J by 4 bases, with 15 bases between them. CDR3 size: 15 residues. Germline V gene sequence: CDR1 SGHAT, CDR2 FQNNGV. The DNA of the CDR3 is TGTGCCAGCAGCTTCACGGGCGGACAGCTCTATGGCTACACCTTC. Protein: CASSFTGGQLYGYTF.

This clone appeared a single time. This chain connects TRBV14 to TRBJ1-1, with D perhaps TRBD1 (5 bases). This CDR3 has 11 residues. With 3 bases removed from V and 9 bases from J, the gap between germline ends came to 8 bases. Germline CDR1 reads SGHDN; CDR2 reads FVKESK. The CDR3 spells CASSQGLQAFF. For the CDR3, the DNA is TGTGCCAGCAGCCAGGGACTCCAAGCTTTCTTT.

The rearrangement links TRBV20-1 to TRBJ2-7, with a weak D call TRBD2 (5 bases). Germline values: CDR1 DFQATT, CDR2 SNEGSKA (reference sequence). The CDR3 has 11 residues. V was shortened by 1 base and J by 5 bases, with 6 bases between the two germline ends. CDR3 sequence reads: CSARVGNEQYF. CDR3 DNA: TGCAGTGCTAGAGTCGGGAACGAGCAGTACTTC.

The rearrangement uses TRBV4-1 and TRBJ2-5, with D perhaps given as TRBD1 or TRBD2 (5 bases each). The tail of the sequence fits TRBJ2-7 better, so the J call may be wrong. This CDR3 has 15 residues. Looked up from germline, CDR1 is MGHRA and CDR2 is YSYEKL. The DNA for the CDR3 is TGCGCCAGCAGCCAGCAAATCGGGACCTCCTACGAGCAGTACTTC. This sequence encodes CASSQQIGTSYEQYF.

The chain links TRBV25-1 to TRBJ1-1; D call uncertain. The CDR3 contains 12 residues. CDR1 is MGHDK, CDR2 SYGVNS, per germline. The germline V and J ends were trimmed by 1 base and 10 bases, with 10 bases remaining between them. This chain's CDR3 is CASSELRGTAFF. DNA of the CDR3: TGTGCCAGCAGTGAATTGCGAGGAACAGCTTTCTTT.

The V and J genes are TRBV28 and TRBJ1-4; D remains ambiguous. Germline loops: CDR1 MDHEN, CDR2 SYDVKM. The CDR3 contains 15 residues. V shed 3 bases and J shed 2 bases, with 10 bases lying between them. CDR3 amino acids: CASSFTTLTNEKLFF. In DNA form, the CDR3 reads TGTGCCAGCAGTTTCACGACATTGACTAATGAAAAACTGTTTTTT.

The chain carries TRBV4-3 and TRBJ2-7; D is perhaps TRBD1 (5 bases). Between the trimmed V and J ends, which lost 0 bases and 3 bases, there was a span of 12 bases. Germline CDR1 reads LGHNA; CDR2 reads YSLEER. There are 15 residues in the CDR3. CDR3 sequence (DNA): TGCGCCAGCAGCCAAGAGACTGACAGCTACTACGAGCAGTACTTC. It translates to CASSQETDSYYEQYF.

The CDR3 sequence: CASSRRTLNTEAFF. The CDR3 nucleotides are TGTGCCAGCAGCCGACGGACCTTGAACACTGAAGCTTTCTTT. The V call is TRBV5-8, the J call TRBJ1-1; no firm D call. Germline assignment: CDR1 SGHTS and CDR2 YDEGEE. The CDR3 contains 14 residues. Trimming shortened V by 4 bases and J by 0 bases, and 10 bases separated the two germline ends.

CDR3 DNA: TGTGCCAGCAGCTTACTCGGACAGGGGAACTATGGCTACACCTTC. This gives the protein CASSLLGQGNYGYTF. The chain combines TRBV5-8 with TRBJ1-2, with 9 positions matching TRBD1. The J segment lost 2 bases and the V segment lost 2 bases, leaving 4 bases of the junction unmatched. The germline V gene has CDR1 SGHTS and CDR2 YDEGEE. The CDR3 sequence is 15 residues long.

This clone was recorded only once. As DNA, the CDR3 is TGCGCCAGCAGCTTGAACAACAGGGGATTCGATAATTCACCCCTCCACTTT. It translates to CASSLNNRGFDNSPLHF. The chain links TRBV5-1 to TRBJ1-6, with 7 bases aligning to TRBD1. This CDR3 comprises 17 residues. Trimming took 1 base from V and 5 from J; bases not matched to a gene: 9. CDR1 and CDR2 from the germline V gene are SGHRS and YFSETQ.

The rearrangement joins TRBV6-5 to TRBJ2-3; TRBD1 might be the D (5 bases). Trimming stripped 6 bases from V and 6 bases from J, with 13 bases between. The CDR3 is made up of 13 amino acids. In germline, CDR1 is MNHEY, CDR2 SVGAGI. Here the CDR3 reads CASRRQGRDTQYF. For the CDR3, the DNA is TGTGCCAGCAGGCGCCAGGGTAGGGATACGCAGTATTTT.

This chain links TRBV5-1 with TRBJ2-5; no definite D call. The CDR3 runs to 13 residues. CDR1 and CDR2 from the germline V gene are SGHRS and YFSETQ. Trimming left V 3 bases short and J 1 base short, with 7 bases between. CDR3 DNA sequence: TGCGCCAGCAGCTATAATCCCCAAGAGACCCAGTACTTC. It encodes CASSYNPQETQYF.